This is a list of T cell receptor beta chains from one sample in a study of blood T cell repertoires in COVID-19. TCRdb keeps only in-frame clones here, not all; method: immunoSEQ multiplex PCR. The repertoire holds tens of thousands of clones, with roughly 80% as singletons. Material: peripheral blood. The receptors were sampled from a woman aged 70-85 years with acute or convalescent COVID-19. The CDR3 runs from the conserved cysteine through the conserved F or W. The D gene is left open where the match is weak. Clone size is stated in some rows and not others, as once, few, many or a class when expanded.

D	size	J	V	CDR3	DNA
-	-	TRBJ1-1	TRBV7-9	CASSHEGGWTEAFF	TGTGCCAGCAGCCACGAAGGGGGATGGACTGAAGCTTTCTTT
-	-	TRBJ1-5	TRBV3-1/TRBV3-2	CASSQEGWNQPQHF	TGTGCCAGCAGCCAAGAGGGCTGGAATCAGCCCCAGCATTTT
TRBD1	-	TRBJ1-2	TRBV18	CASSPLTGVANYGYTF	TGTGCCAGCTCACCACTGACAGGGGTGGCTAACTATGGCTACACCTTC
-	-	TRBJ1-2	TRBV7-9	CASSLEGDYGYTF	TGTGCCAGCAGCTTGGAGGGAGACTATGGCTACACCTTC
-	-	TRBJ2-7	TRBV5-1	CASSSGRGDYEQYF	TGCGCCAGCAGCTCGGGCAGGGGGGACTACGAGCAGTACTTC
-	few	TRBJ1-6	TRBV24-1	CATSDLRQATTSPLHF	TGTGCCACCAGTGATTTGCGGCAGGCGACTACCTCACCCCTCCACTTT
-	-	TRBJ1-1	TRBV3-1/TRBV3-2	CASSQDRDLNTEAFF	TGTGCCAGCAGCCAAGACAGGGATCTTAACACTGAAGCTTTCTTT
-	-	TRBJ1-2	TRBV15	CATSRDFRRGYTF	TGTGCCACCAGCAGAGATTTTCGGAGGGGCTACACCTTC
-	-	TRBJ1-1	TRBV7-2	CASSFTEGGPEAFF	TGTGCCAGCAGCTTCACCGAGGGGGGGCCTGAAGCTTTCTTT
-	-	TRBJ1-2	TRBV7-9	CASSFDYGYTF	TGTGCCAGCAGCTTCGACTATGGCTACACCTTC
-	few	TRBJ1-1	TRBV25-1	CASSESVGRGRTEAFF	TGTGCCAGCAGTGAATCCGTAGGCAGGGGAAGAACTGAAGCTTTCTTT
TRBD2	-	TRBJ2-1	TRBV4-3	CASSPKARLAGVNEQFF	TGCGCCAGCAGCCCAAAAGCCCGCCTAGCGGGGGTTAATGAGCAGTTCTTC
-	-	TRBJ1-1	TRBV12-3/TRBV12-4	CASTWASEAFF	TGTGCCAGCACCTGGGCTTCTGAAGCTTTCTTT
TRBD1	-	TRBJ2-3	TRBV2	CASKSGDRGTDTQYF	TGTGCCAGCAAATCAGGGGACAGGGGCACAGATACGCAGTATTTT
-	-	TRBJ2-1	TRBV6-5	CASRLARADNEQFF	TGTGCCAGCAGGTTAGCGAGGGCCGACAATGAGCAGTTCTTC
TRBD1	-	TRBJ1-6	TRBV9	CASSSGGGSYNSPLHF	TGTGCCAGCAGTTCAGGGGGTGGCTCCTATAATTCACCCCTCCACTTT
TRBD1	-	TRBJ1-2	TRBV9	CASSGDRGHIDYGYTF	TGTGCCAGCAGCGGAGACAGGGGGCATATAGACTATGGCTACACCTTC
TRBD2	once	TRBJ2-7	TRBV7-9	CASSQPGLAYEQYF	TGTGCCAGCAGCCAACCGGGACTAGCCTACGAGCAGTACTTC
-	-	TRBJ1-2	TRBV19	CASGNPYTF	TGTGCCAGTGGCAATCCCTACACCTTC
TRBD1	-	TRBJ1-2	TRBV2	CASSAAGQGAMGYGYTF	TGTGCCAGCAGTGCCGCGGGACAGGGGGCGATGGGCTATGGCTACACCTTC
TRBD1	-	TRBJ1-5	TRBV4-1	CASSRDSLRPQHF	TGCGCCAGCAGCCGGGACAGCCTTCGGCCCCAGCATTTT
TRBD2	few	TRBJ2-7	TRBV7-8	CASSLSGAAYEQYF	TGTGCCAGCAGCCTAAGCGGGGCCGCCTACGAGCAGTACTTC
TRBD2	-	TRBJ2-1	TRBV6-5	CASSYSDSGGLNEQFF	TGTGCCAGCAGTTACTCAGATAGCGGGGGGCTAAATGAGCAGTTCTTC
-	few	TRBJ2-5	TRBV7-9	CASSLSGVETQYF	TGTGCCAGCAGCCTTAGCGGTGTAGAGACCCAGTACTTC
-	-	TRBJ2-7	TRBV11-2	CASSLDAHPRTGGSYEQYF	TGTGCCAGCAGCTTAGATGCGCACCCTCGGACGGGTGGGAGCTACGAGCAGTACTTC
TRBD2	-	TRBJ2-1	TRBV18	CASSPPSGGNPHNEQFF	TGTGCCAGCTCACCCCCTTCGGGGGGAAATCCTCACAATGAGCAGTTCTTC
TRBD1	-	TRBJ2-7	TRBV9	CASSVNEDREPYEQYF	TGTGCCAGCAGCGTAAACGAAGACAGGGAGCCCTACGAGCAGTACTTC
-	-	TRBJ2-7	TRBV7-9	CASSSGNSYEQYF	TGTGCCAGCAGCTCAGGAAACTCCTACGAGCAGTACTTC
TRBD2	few	TRBJ2-1	TRBV19	CASSIGGLGPNEQFF	TGTGCCAGTAGTATAGGGGGACTAGGCCCCAATGAGCAGTTCTTC
-	-	TRBJ1-2	TRBV5-1	CASSAGLGYTF	TGCGCCAGCAGCGCCGGACTCGGCTACACCTTC
-	-	TRBJ1-1	TRBV5-5	CASSPEGRPNTEAFF	TGTGCCAGCAGCCCCGAGGGAAGACCGAACACTGAAGCTTTCTTT
TRBD2	-	TRBJ2-5	TRBV3-1/TRBV3-2	CASSQGQRGGDRTQYF	TGTGCCAGCAGCCAAGGACAGCGGGGGGGCGATCGGACCCAGTACTTC
TRBD1	-	TRBJ1-2	TRBV9	CASSKQGQGYTF	TGTGCCAGCAGCAAACAGGGGCAGGGCTACACCTTC
TRBD2	-	TRBJ2-2	TRBV9	CASSARLAPPGELFF	TGTGCCAGCAGCGCTCGACTAGCGCCCCCCGGGGAGCTGTTTTTT
TRBD1	-	TRBJ1-5	TRBV6-2/TRBV6-3	CASSYRAGGGGNQPQHF	TGTGCCAGCAGTTACCGGGCAGGGGGCGGGGGCAATCAGCCCCAGCATTTT
TRBD1	-	TRBJ1-2	TRBV7-2	CASSLGQGYHYGYTF	TGTGCCAGCAGCTTAGGACAGGGGTACCACTATGGCTACACCTTC
-	-	TRBJ1-2	TRBV7-9	CASSLWGDYGYTF	TGTGCCAGCAGCTTATGGGGGGACTATGGCTACACCTTC
TRBD2	-	TRBJ2-3	TRBV19	CASSSGLAGGQDTQYF	TGTGCCAGTAGTTCCGGACTAGCGGGGGGGCAGGATACGCAGTATTTT
TRBD1	few	TRBJ1-3	TRBV7-2	CASSHPGQASGNTIYF	TGTGCCAGCAGTCATCCGGGACAGGCCTCTGGAAACACCATATATTTT
-	-	TRBJ2-1	TRBV19	CASSIRSGVRGNEQFF	TGTGCCAGTAGTATACGGTCCGGGGTTCGCGGAAATGAGCAGTTCTTC
-	-	TRBJ2-7	TRBV4-1	CASSLRQGQSYEQYF	TGCGCCAGCAGCCTTCGCCAGGGGCAGTCCTACGAGCAGTACTTC
-	-	TRBJ1-5	TRBV24-1	CATSIQGVNQPQHF	TGTGCCACCAGTATCCAAGGGGTCAATCAGCCCCAGCATTTT
-	-	TRBJ2-2	TRBV7-9	CASSLDGGGELFF	TGTGCCAGCAGCTTAGACGGAGGCGGGGAGCTGTTTTTT
TRBD1	-	TRBJ1-2	TRBV11-2	CASSFFHGTAGGYTF	TGTGCCAGCAGCTTCTTCCACGGGACAGCTGGTGGCTACACCTTC